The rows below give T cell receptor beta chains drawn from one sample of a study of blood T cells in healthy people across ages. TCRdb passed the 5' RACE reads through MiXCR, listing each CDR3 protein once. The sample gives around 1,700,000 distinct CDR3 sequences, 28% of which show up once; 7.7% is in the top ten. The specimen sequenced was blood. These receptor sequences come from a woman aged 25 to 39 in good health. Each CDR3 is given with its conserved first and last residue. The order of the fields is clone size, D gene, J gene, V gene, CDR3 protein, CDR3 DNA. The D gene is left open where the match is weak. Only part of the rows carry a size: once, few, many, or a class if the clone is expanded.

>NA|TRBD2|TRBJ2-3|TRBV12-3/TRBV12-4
CASSSSGIADTQYF
TGTGCCAGCAGTTCTAGCGGGATCGCAGATACGCAGTATTTT
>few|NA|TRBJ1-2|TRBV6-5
CASSYEGYYGHTF
TGTGCCAGCAGTTATGAGGGATACTATGGCCACACCTTC
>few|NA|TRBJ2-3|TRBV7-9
CASSSGHQGQYF
TGTGCCAGCAGCTCAGGACACCAGGGGCAGTATTTT
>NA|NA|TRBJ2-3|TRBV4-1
CASSHVGTDTQYF
TGCGCCAGCAGCCATGTAGGTACAGATACGCAGTATTTT
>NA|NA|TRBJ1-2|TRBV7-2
CASSMRDKPGGYTF
TGTGCCAGCAGCATGAGGGACAAGCCCGGGGGCTACACCTTC
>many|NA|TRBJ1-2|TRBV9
CASSGTDSNYGYTF
TGTGCCAGCAGCGGGACAGACTCTAACTATGGCTACACCTTC
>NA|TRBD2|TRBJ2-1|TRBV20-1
CSARPGGLAGVNEQFF
TGCAGTGCTCGTCCGGGGGGGCTAGCGGGAGTCAATGAGCAGTTCTTC
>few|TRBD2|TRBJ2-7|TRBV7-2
CASSTQAGGPSYEQYF
TGTGCCAGCAGCACCCAAGCGGGAGGCCCCTCCTACGAGCAGTACTTC
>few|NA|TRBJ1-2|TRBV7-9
CASSLSETDGYTF
TGTGCCAGCAGCTTATCCGAGACAGATGGCTACACCTTC
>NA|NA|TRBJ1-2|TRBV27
CASRPPGNRLRIEEYTF
TGTGCCAGCAGACCCCCCGGGAACAGGCTCCGTATTGAAGAATACACCTTC
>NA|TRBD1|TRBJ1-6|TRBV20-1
CSVRGDLGSPLHF
TGCAGTGTCAGGGGGGATTTGGGTTCACCCCTCCACTTT
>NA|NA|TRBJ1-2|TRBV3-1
CASSQEGGRDGYTF
TGTGCCAGCAGCCAAGAAGGAGGACGAGATGGCTACACCTTC
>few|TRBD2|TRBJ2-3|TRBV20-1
CSAGGPGLAGRGQYF
TGCAGTGCTGGGGGCCCGGGACTAGCGGGCCGGGGGCAGTATTTT
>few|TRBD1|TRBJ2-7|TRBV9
CASSAAQGAASYEQYF
TGTGCCAGCAGCGCAGCCCAGGGGGCCGCCTCCTACGAGCAGTACTTC
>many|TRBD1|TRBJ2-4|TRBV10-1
CASSESPGTEQYF
TGCGCCAGCAGTGAGTCCCCCGGGACAGAGCAGTACTTC
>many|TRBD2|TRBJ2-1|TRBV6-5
CASSSPSGSSNEQFF
TGTGCCAGCAGTTCCCCTAGCGGGAGTAGCAATGAGCAGTTCTTC
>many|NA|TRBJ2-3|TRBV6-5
CASSDSVSTDTQYF
TGTGCCAGCAGTGACAGTGTAAGCACAGATACGCAGTATTTT
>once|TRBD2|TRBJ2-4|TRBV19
CVPSGYHKNIQYF
TGTGTCCCTAGCGGATACCACAAAAACATTCAGTACTTC
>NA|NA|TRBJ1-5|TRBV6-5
CAGSYSRYSNQPQHF
TGTGCCGGCAGTTACTCGAGGTATAGCAATCAGCCCCAGCATTTT
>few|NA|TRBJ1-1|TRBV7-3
CASSPRGGARNTEAFF
TGTGCCAGCAGCCCTAGGGGGGGGGCGCGGAACACTGAAGCTTTCTTT
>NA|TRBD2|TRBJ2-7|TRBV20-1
CSARDRLAGYNEQYF
TGCAGTGCTAGAGACCGGCTAGCGGGATACAATGAGCAGTACTTC
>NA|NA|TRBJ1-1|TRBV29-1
CSVQGRQNTEAFF
TGCAGCGTTCAGGGACGGCAGAACACTGAAGCTTTCTTT
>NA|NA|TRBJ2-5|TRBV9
CASAQESETQYF
TGTGCCAGCGCCCAGGAGTCAGAGACCCAGTACTTC
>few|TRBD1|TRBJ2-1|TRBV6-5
CASSYKGQGFDEQFF
TGTGCCAGCAGTTACAAAGGACAGGGGTTCGATGAGCAGTTCTTC
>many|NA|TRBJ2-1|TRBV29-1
CSSEILDEQFF
TGCAGCTCCGAAATACTGGATGAGCAGTTCTTC
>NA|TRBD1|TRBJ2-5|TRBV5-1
CASSLAGAGTGEQYF
TGCGCCAGCAGCCTGGCCGGGGCAGGGACAGGGGAGCAGTACTTC
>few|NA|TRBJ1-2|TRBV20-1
CSASSWARDGYTF
TGCAGTGCCTCCTCTTGGGCTCGGGACGGCTACACCTTC